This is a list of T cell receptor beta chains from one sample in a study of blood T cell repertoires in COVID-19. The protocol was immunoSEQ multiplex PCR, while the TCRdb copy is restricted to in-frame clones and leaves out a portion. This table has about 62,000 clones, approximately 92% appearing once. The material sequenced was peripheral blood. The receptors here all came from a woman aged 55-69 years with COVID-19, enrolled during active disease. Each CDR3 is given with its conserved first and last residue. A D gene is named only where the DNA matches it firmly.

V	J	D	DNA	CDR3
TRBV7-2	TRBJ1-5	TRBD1	TGTGCCAGCAGCTGGGACAGGGATCAGCCCCAGCATTTT	CASSWDRDQPQHF
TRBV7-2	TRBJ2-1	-	TGTGCCAGCAGCTTAGGTAACTCCTACAATGAGCAGTTCTTC	CASSLGNSYNEQFF
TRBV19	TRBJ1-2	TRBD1	TGTGCCAGTAGTATGAACCAGGGACAGGTCTATGGCTACACCTTC	CASSMNQGQVYGYTF
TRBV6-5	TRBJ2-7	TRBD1	TGTGCCAGCAGTTACTCGGGGACAGCCTCCTACGAGCAGTACTTC	CASSYSGTASYEQYF
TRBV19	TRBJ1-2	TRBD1	TGTGCCAGTAGTCCCCGGGACAGGACCTACTATGGCTACACCTTC	CASSPRDRTYYGYTF
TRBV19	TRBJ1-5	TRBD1	TGTGCCAGCCGGGACAGGGAGCTTCATCAGCCCCAGCATTTT	CASRDRELHQPQHF
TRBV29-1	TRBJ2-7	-	TGCAGCTTCAGGGAAGGGCGAGACGAGCAGTACTTC	CSFREGRDEQYF
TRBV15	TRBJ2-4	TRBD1	TGTGCCACCAGCAGGGGGCCGAGGGGGCGCGGTGCCAAAAACATTCAGTACTTC	CATSRGPRGRGAKNIQYF
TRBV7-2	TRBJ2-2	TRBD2	TGTGCCAGCAGGATAACACTGACTAGCGCCGGGGAGCTGTTTTTT	CASRITLTSAGELFF
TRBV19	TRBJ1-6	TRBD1	TGTGCCAGTAGGACCATGCAGGGGGACAATTCACCCCTCCACTTT	CASRTMQGDNSPLHF
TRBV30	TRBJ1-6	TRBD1	TGTGCCTGGGTCGGACAGGGGGCTGAGAATTCACCCCTCCACTTT	CAWVGQGAENSPLHF
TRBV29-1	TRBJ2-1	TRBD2	TGCAGCGTATCGGGACTAGCGGACTACAATGAGCAGTTCTTC	CSVSGLADYNEQFF
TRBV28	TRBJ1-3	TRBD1	TGTGCCAGCAGTGAACCGGGACAGGGAGGAAACACCATATATTTT	CASSEPGQGGNTIYF